This T cell receptor beta chain was sequenced during a study of blood T cell repertoires in COVID-19. Study summary: Acute and convalescent COVID-19 specimens originated in the United States, Italy and Spain.

Original processing notes: For nucleated cells, counts were estimated from reference gene primer amplification. Libraries were prepared by immunoSEQ multiplex PCR; TCRdb keeps only in-frame clonotypes and omits some of them. The V and J calls and clone size were taken over from that table, and D and trimming were inferred from the DNA. The sample records 200,000 to 250,000 clones, 83% being singletons. CDR3 length: 15 residues. CDR1 and CDR2 (germline): MNHEY, SVGAGI. After removal of 6 bases from V and 1 base from J, the junction contained 3 bases not matched to a gene. The V call is TRBV6-5, the J call TRBJ2-2; 9 bases match TRBD2. Source material: peripheral blood. The sequence was collected from a human donor in a cohort sampled during active COVID-19. The CDR3 DNA sequence: TGTGCCAGCAGATTAGCGGGAGAGAACACCGGGGAGCTGTTTTTT. Its translation is CASRLAGENTGELFF.